These T cell receptor beta chains were read from a single sample in a study of cytomegalovirus exposure and HLA in healthy donors. Profiling relied on immunoSEQ multiplex PCR, and the TCRdb table lists in-frame clones only, not all of them. This sample yields some 130,000 clones, of which 80% are seen a single time; 1% to 1.5% belongs to the top ten. Sequencing was performed on PBMCs. The receptors shown here come from a male donor in good health and CMV-seropositive. Each CDR3 is given with its conserved first and last residue. D genes are given only for firm matches. Expanded clones are given a class, and other clones once, few, many or no size at all.

CDR3: CASSGGAGGPGGELFF; DNA: TGTGCCAGCAGTGGAGGCGCGGGGGGGCCTGGCGGGGAGCTGTTTTTT; J: TRBJ2-2; size: few; D: TRBD2; V: TRBV2
CDR3: CARSSARGGVRNEQFF; DNA: TGTGCCAGAAGCTCCGCAAGGGGAGGAGTCAGGAATGAGCAGTTCTTC; J: TRBJ2-1; size: NA; D: NA; V: TRBV5-3
CDR3: CASSYAGGINEQFF; DNA: TGTGCCAGCAGTTACGCGGGGGGGATAAATGAGCAGTTCTTC; J: TRBJ2-1; size: NA; D: TRBD2; V: TRBV6-5
CDR3: CASSPPGQGPRGTSGSYEQYF; DNA: TGCGCCAGCAGCCCTCCGGGACAGGGTCCTAGGGGGACTAGCGGGAGTTACGAGCAGTACTTC; J: TRBJ2-7; size: NA; D: TRBD2; V: TRBV4-3
CDR3: CASSQFPDRGREKLFF; DNA: TGCGCCAGCAGCCAATTCCCGGACAGGGGGCGTGAAAAACTGTTTTTT; J: TRBJ1-4; size: NA; D: TRBD1; V: TRBV4-3
CDR3: CASSLPGGSYGYTF; DNA: TGTGCCAGCAGTTTACCGGGGGGTTCCTATGGCTACACCTTC; J: TRBJ1-2; size: NA; D: NA; V: TRBV28
CDR3: CASRPPGQGPEQYF; DNA: TGTGCCAGCAGGCCTCCGGGACAGGGTCCCGAGCAGTACTTC; J: TRBJ2-7; size: NA; D: TRBD1; V: TRBV6-5
CDR3: CSVDTGTGDSPLHF; DNA: TGCAGCGTTGATACCGGGACAGGGGATTCACCCCTCCACTTT; J: TRBJ1-6; size: NA; D: TRBD1; V: TRBV29-1
CDR3: CASSQTGTPYTEAFF; DNA: TGTGCCAGCAGCCAAACCGGGACACCATACACTGAAGCTTTCTTT; J: TRBJ1-1; size: NA; D: NA; V: TRBV16
CDR3: CASSELAGSTDTQYF; DNA: TGTGCCAGCAGTGAACTAGCGGGAAGCACAGATACGCAGTATTTT; J: TRBJ2-3; size: NA; D: TRBD2; V: TRBV6-1
CDR3: CASSLTTANTEAFF; DNA: TGCGCCAGCAGCTTGACGACAGCGAACACTGAAGCTTTCTTT; J: TRBJ1-1; size: NA; D: NA; V: TRBV5-1
CDR3: CASSTTGLTNYGYTF; DNA: TGTGCCAGCAGTACTACAGGGCTTACTAACTATGGCTACACCTTC; J: TRBJ1-2; size: once; D: NA; V: TRBV6-5
CDR3: CASSFSTGELREQYF; DNA: TGTGCCAGCAGCTTCTCGACAGGGGAATTACGAGAGCAGTACTTC; J: TRBJ2-7; size: NA; D: TRBD1; V: TRBV5-8
CDR3: CASCPGEAIYNEQFF; DNA: TGTGCCAGCTGTCCGGGTGAGGCTATCTACAATGAGCAGTTCTTC; J: TRBJ2-1; size: NA; D: NA; V: TRBV18
CDR3: CSVRNNEQFF; DNA: TGCAGCGTGAGGAACAATGAGCAGTTCTTC; J: TRBJ2-1; size: few; D: NA; V: TRBV29-1
CDR3: CASSLELAGGPQYF; DNA: TGTGCCAGCAGCTTAGAACTAGCGGGGGGGCCGCAGTACTTC; J: TRBJ2-7; size: NA; D: TRBD2; V: TRBV7-8
CDR3: CASSLTASNEKLFF; DNA: TGTGCCAGCAGTTTGACAGCGAGTAATGAAAAACTGTTTTTT; J: TRBJ1-4; size: NA; D: NA; V: TRBV6-5
CDR3: CASSQTLTGAATEAFF; DNA: TGTGCCAGCTCACAGACCTTAACAGGGGCGGCCACTGAAGCTTTCTTT; J: TRBJ1-1; size: NA; D: TRBD1; V: TRBV18
CDR3: CASSYSLQWARYGYTF; DNA: TGTGCCAGCAGTTACTCGCTTCAGTGGGCCCGCTATGGCTACACCTTC; J: TRBJ1-2; size: NA; D: NA; V: TRBV6-5
CDR3: CSAQDRGFEAFF; DNA: TGCAGCGCCCAGGACAGGGGGTTTGAAGCTTTCTTT; J: TRBJ1-1; size: NA; D: TRBD1; V: TRBV29-1
CDR3: CASSSTGGLSGYTF; DNA: TGTGCCAGCAGTTCTACAGGGGGCCTGTCTGGCTACACCTTC; J: TRBJ1-2; size: NA; D: TRBD1; V: TRBV6-5
CDR3: CASSVNQAGGRTDTQYF; DNA: TGTGCCAGCAGCGTCAACCAAGCGGGAGGACGCACAGATACGCAGTATTTT; J: TRBJ2-3; size: NA; D: TRBD2; V: TRBV9
CDR3: CASPLLAGRTDTQYF; DNA: TGTGCCAGCCCTCTACTAGCGGGACGCACAGATACGCAGTATTTT; J: TRBJ2-3; size: NA; D: TRBD2; V: TRBV6-1
CDR3: CASSPLETGFVNEQFF; DNA: TGTGCCAGCTCACCGCTAGAGACAGGTTTCGTCAATGAGCAGTTCTTC; J: TRBJ2-1; size: NA; D: NA; V: TRBV18
CDR3: CASSSPQGSETQYF; DNA: TGTGCCAGCAGTTCGCCCCAGGGGTCGGAGACCCAGTACTTC; J: TRBJ2-5; size: few; D: NA; V: TRBV6-6
CDR3: CASSQGSNTEAFF; DNA: TGTGCCAGCAGCCAGGGTTCAAACACTGAAGCTTTCTTT; J: TRBJ1-1; size: NA; D: NA; V: TRBV9
CDR3: CASSISRGTYEQYF; DNA: TGTGCCAGCAGTATTTCCAGGGGTACCTACGAGCAGTACTTC; J: TRBJ2-7; size: NA; D: NA; V: TRBV7-8
CDR3: CSAGTSGMNGELFF; DNA: TGCAGCGCCGGGACTAGCGGGATGAACGGGGAGCTGTTTTTT; J: TRBJ2-2; size: NA; D: TRBD2; V: TRBV29-1
CDR3: CASNLRGGQAAYEQYF; DNA: TGTGCCAGCAACCTAAGAGGGGGACAGGCGGCCTACGAGCAGTACTTC; J: TRBJ2-7; size: NA; D: TRBD1; V: TRBV13
CDR3: CASSLGTLTSGRPEQYF; DNA: TGTGCCAGCAGCTTAGGAACCCTGACTAGCGGGAGACCGGAGCAGTACTTC; J: TRBJ2-7; size: NA; D: TRBD2; V: TRBV7-6